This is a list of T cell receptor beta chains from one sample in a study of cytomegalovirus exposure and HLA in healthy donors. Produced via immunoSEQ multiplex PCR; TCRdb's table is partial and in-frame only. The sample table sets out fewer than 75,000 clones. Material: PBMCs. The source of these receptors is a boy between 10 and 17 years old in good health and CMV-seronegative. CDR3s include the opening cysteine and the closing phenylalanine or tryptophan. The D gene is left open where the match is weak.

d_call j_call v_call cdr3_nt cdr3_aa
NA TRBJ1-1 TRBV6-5 TGTGCCAGCAGTACCGACTCGAACACTGAAGCTTTCTTT CASSTDSNTEAFF
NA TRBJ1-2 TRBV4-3 TGCGCCAGCAGCCAAGGGAGATCCTATGGCTACACCTTC CASSQGRSYGYTF
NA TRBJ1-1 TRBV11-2 TGTGCCAGCAGCTCCATGAACACTGAAGCTTTCTTT CASSSMNTEAFF
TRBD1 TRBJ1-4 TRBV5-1 TGCGCCAGCAGCGGAACGGGGACAGCTTTTAATGAAAAACTGTTTTTT CASSGTGTAFNEKLFF
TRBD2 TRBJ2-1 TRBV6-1 TGTGCCAGCAGTGGTCTAGCGGGGGGTTACAATGAGCAGTTCTTC CASSGLAGGYNEQFF
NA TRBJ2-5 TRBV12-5 TGTGCTATTCGTTTGGGAGGGACAGCAGAGACCCAGTACTTC CAIRLGGTAETQYF
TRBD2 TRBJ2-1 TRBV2 TGTGCCAGCAGGGGGGGGACTAGCGTGGGGAATGAGCAGTTCTTC CASRGGTSVGNEQFF
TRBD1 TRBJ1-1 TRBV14 TGCGCCAGCAGCCAGAGGACAGGGATCGTTACTGAAGCTTTCTTT CASSQRTGIVTEAFF
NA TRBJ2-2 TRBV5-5 TGTGCCAGCAGCTTGGTGGAGACGAACACCGGGGAGCTGTTTTTT CASSLVETNTGELFF
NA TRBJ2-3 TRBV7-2 TGTGCCAGCAGGCAGGGGGGAGATACGCAGTATTTT CASRQGGDTQYF
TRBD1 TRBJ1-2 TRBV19 TGTGCCAGTAGTATAGATAAACAGGGGAACTATGGCTACACCTTC CASSIDKQGNYGYTF
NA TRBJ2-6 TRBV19 TGTGCCAGTAGTACTATTAGCTCTGGGGCCAACGTCCTGACTTTC CASSTISSGANVLTF
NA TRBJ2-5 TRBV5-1 TGCGCCAGCAGCTTTTTCGAGACCCAATCGGGAGAGACCCAGTACTTC CASSFFETQSGETQYF
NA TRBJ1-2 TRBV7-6 TGTGCCAGCAGTTCCCGACGGGATAACTATGGCTACACCTTC CASSSRRDNYGYTF
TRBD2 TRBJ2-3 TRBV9 TGTGCCAGCAGCGTGGGGACTACCACAGATACGCAGTATTTT CASSVGTTTDTQYF
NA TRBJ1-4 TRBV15 TGTGCCACCAGCATCGACTGGGCAACTAATGAAAAACTGTTTTTT CATSIDWATNEKLFF
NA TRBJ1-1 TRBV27 TGTGCCAGCACCAAGACAGGGAACACTGAAGCTTTCTTT CASTKTGNTEAFF
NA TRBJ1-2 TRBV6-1 TGTGCCAGCAGTGTGGATCTAGCAGCTAACTATGGCTACACCTTC CASSVDLAANYGYTF
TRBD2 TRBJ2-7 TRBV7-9 TGTGCCAGCAGCTTCCTCGGGGCGGGGGGGATTGAGTACGAGCAGTACTTC CASSFLGAGGIEYEQYF
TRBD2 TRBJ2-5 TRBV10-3 TGTGCCATCAGCCGGGGCGTAGCGGGGGGCCAAGAGACCCAGTACTTC CAISRGVAGGQETQYF
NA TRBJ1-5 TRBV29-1 TGCAGCGTTGGGGGGGGAATGGATCAGCCCCAGCATTTT CSVGGGMDQPQHF
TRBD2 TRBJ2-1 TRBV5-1 TGCGCCAGCAGCCTTAGCGGGGGGGCCTATGAGCAGTTCTTC CASSLSGGAYEQFF
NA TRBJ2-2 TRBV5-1 TGCGCCAGCAGCCTCGGGACTCTAGTCACCGGGGAGCTGTTTTTT CASSLGTLVTGELFF
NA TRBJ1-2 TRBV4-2 TGTGCCAGCAGCCCCCGGGAGGGGGGGGACTATGGCTACACCTTC CASSPREGGDYGYTF
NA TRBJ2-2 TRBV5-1 TGCGCCAGCAGTTTGGGGGAGTACAGCCGAGTTACCGGGGAGCTGTTTTTT CASSLGEYSRVTGELFF
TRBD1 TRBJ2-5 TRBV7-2 TGTGCCAGCAGCTCGGACAGGCAAGAGACCCAGTACTTC CASSSDRQETQYF
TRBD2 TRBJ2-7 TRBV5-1 TGCGCCAGCAGCTTGGCTAGCGGGATCGTCTCCTACGAGCAGTACTTC CASSLASGIVSYEQYF
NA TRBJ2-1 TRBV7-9 TGTGCCAGCAGCTATACAAGTATGGAGCAGTTCTTC CASSYTSMEQFF
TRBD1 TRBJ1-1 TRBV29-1 TGCAGCGTCCTCGGACAGGGGCGGGGGAAGACTGAAGCTTTCTTT CSVLGQGRGKTEAFF
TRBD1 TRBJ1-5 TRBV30 TGTGCCTGGAGCCCCGCGACAGGGGTCAGACAGCCCCAGCATTTT CAWSPATGVRQPQHF
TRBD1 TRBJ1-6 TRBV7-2 TGTGCCAGCAGCAGTTTTTTCCCGGGACAGGGGGATTCACCCCTCCACTTT CASSSFFPGQGDSPLHF
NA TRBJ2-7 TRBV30 TGTGCCTGGGGCAGGGATCCACTGTCGGAGGAGCAGTACTTC CAWGRDPLSEEQYF
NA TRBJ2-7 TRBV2 TGTGCCAGCAGTCGGTCTCCCCCGACAGACTCCTACGAGCAGTACTTC CASSRSPPTDSYEQYF
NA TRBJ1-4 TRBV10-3 TGTGCCATCAGGGGGGCGGCTAATGAAAAACTGTTTTTT CAIRGAANEKLFF
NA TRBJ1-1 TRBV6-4 TGTGCCAGCAGAAGGAATATTCGGGACACTGAAGCTTTCTTT CASRRNIRDTEAFF
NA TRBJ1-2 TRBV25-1 TGTGCCAGCATGAGACAGTCCACGGGTGGCTACACCTTC CASMRQSTGGYTF
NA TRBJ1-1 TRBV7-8 TGTGCCAGCAGCTTAGTGGGGGGAGTTAACACTGAAGCTTTCTTT CASSLVGGVNTEAFF
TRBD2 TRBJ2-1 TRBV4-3 TGCGCCAGCAGCCAAGATCAACTAGCGGGGCGCAATGAGCAGTTCTTC CASSQDQLAGRNEQFF
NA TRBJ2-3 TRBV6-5 TGTGCCAGCAGTTTGCGGGGACCATCACAGGCGCAGTATTTT CASSLRGPSQAQYF
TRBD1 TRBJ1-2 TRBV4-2 TGTGCCAGCAGCCTTACCAGATCGGGACAGGGGGTATATGGCTACACCTTC CASSLTRSGQGVYGYTF
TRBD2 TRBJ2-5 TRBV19 TGTGCCAGTAGGCGGGGGGGGACGGAGACCCAGTACTTC CASRRGGTETQYF
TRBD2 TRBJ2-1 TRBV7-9 TGTGCCAGCCACTCGGGGGGTTCCCTTTACAATGAGCAGTTCTTC CASHSGGSLYNEQFF
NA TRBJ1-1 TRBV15 TGTGCCACCAGCAGAGGCAACCTGCGGGGCACTGAAGCTTTCTTT CATSRGNLRGTEAFF
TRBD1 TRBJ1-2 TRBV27 TGTGCCAGCAGTTTATCAAGACAGGGCGGTGGCTACACCTTC CASSLSRQGGGYTF
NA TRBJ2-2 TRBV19 TGTGCCGCTTCTCTAAGAAGGAACACCGGGGAGCTGTTTTTT CAASLRRNTGELFF
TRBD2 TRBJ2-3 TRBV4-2 TGTGCCAGCACCACCTTGGCGAGCGGGGGGGCCGGAGATACGCAGTATTTT CASTTLASGGAGDTQYF